This entry lists 21 T cell receptor beta chains sequenced from one sample in a study of T cell repertoires in cytomegalovirus infection. TCRdb processed the reads anew with MiXCR; each CDR3 protein has one entry. The top ten hold around 96% of the sample, which has tens of thousands of distinct CDR3 sequences, around 43% seen once. These TCRs' antigens remain unknown. The source was CD8+ T cells from cultured PBMCs, collected from culture after CMV antigen stimulation. Source of these receptors: a human donor in good health (CMV status not recorded). Some clones in this sample may be carry-over from other donors' samples.

Of note for this clonotype: At one boundary the junction diverges from the germline segment, which might be a read error. This chain links TRBV18 with TRBJ2-7, with no clear D. The germline CDR1 and CDR2 sequences are KGHSH and LQKENI. This CDR3 is built from 12 residues. Written as DNA, the CDR3 is TGTGTCAGCTCACCACTGGGAACCGAGCAGTACTTC. This codes for CVSSPLGTEQYF. Variable domain in full (rest from reference TRBV18 and TRBJ2-7): NAGVMQNPRHLVRRRGQEARLRCSPMKGHSHVYWYRQLPEEGLKFMVYLQKENIIDESGMPKERFSAEFPKEGPSILRIQQVVRGDSAAYFCVSSPLGTEQYFGPGTRLTVT.

The chain uses TRBV24-1 and TRBJ2-3; 7 bases line up with TRBD1. In germline, CDR1 is KGHDR, CDR2 SFDVKD. The ends lost 4 bases at V and 3 bases at J; junction bases unmatched: 12. The CDR3 is made up of 17 amino acids. CDR3 amino acids: CATSEPSGQDGTDTQYF. The CDR3 region has the DNA TGTGCCACCAGTGAGCCCTCAGGACAGGATGGAACAGATACGCAGTATTTT.

CDR3 sequence reads: CASSQDFPGPNTEAFF. The CDR3 bases are TGTGCCAGCAGCCAAGATTTCCCGGGGCCGAACACTGAAGCTTTCTTT. The rearrangement links TRBV14 to TRBJ1-1, with D perhaps TRBD1 (5 bases). Trimming took off 0 bases at V and 1 base at J, with 12 bases between the two ends. The CDR3 is 16 residues long. Germline V gives CDR1 SGHDN, CDR2 FVKESK. The complete variable domain, with remaining parts taken from reference TRBV14 and TRBJ1-1, reads EAGVTQFPSHSVIEKGQTVTLRCDPISGHDNLYWYRRVMGKEIKFLLHFVKESKQDESGMPNNRFLAERTGGTYSTLKVQPAELEDSGVYFCASSQDFPGPNTEAFFGQGTRLTVV.

The gene calls are TRBV5-6 and TRBJ2-1, with D unresolved. Germline CDR1 SGHDT, CDR2 YYEEEE. The CDR3 is 12 residues long. V was pared by 1 base and J by 6 bases, with 5 bases between. In nucleotides, the CDR3 is TGTGCCAGCAGCTTGTGGGGCAATGAGCAGTTCTTC. It yields the protein CASSLWGNEQFF.

This clonotype turned up a few times. The chain combines TRBV7-2 with TRBJ1-1, with D possibly TRBD1 on 5 matching bases. CDR1 is SGHTA and CDR2 is FQGNSA in the germline V gene. Between the trimmed V and J ends, which lost 4 bases and 4 bases, there was a span of 13 bases. This CDR3 spans 14 amino acids. This chain's CDR3 is CASSSSGSSTEAFF. CDR3 nucleotide sequence: TGTGCCAGCAGCTCTTCAGGGTCGAGCACTGAAGCTTTCTTT.

This sequence joins TRBV4-3 and TRBJ2-7; 7 bases line up with TRBD1. The CDR3 length is 18 residues. CDR1 is LGHNA and CDR2 is YSLEER in the germline V gene. V shed 4 bases and J 2 bases; nucleotides not matched to a gene: 17. For the CDR3, the DNA is TGCGCCAGCAGCCCAAACGTTGCGTTGGGGACAGTGCCCTACGAGCAGTACTTC. This encodes CASSPNVALGTVPYEQYF.

This clonotype has a handful of counts. This chain connects TRBV4-3 to TRBJ1-6; D is perhaps TRBD1 (5 bases). This CDR3 comprises 15 residues. Per the germline V gene, CDR1 is LGHNA and CDR2 is YSLEER. Between the trimmed V and J ends, which lost 0 bases and 7 bases, there was a span of 10 bases. CDR3 loop: CASSQDGTDNSPLHF. The CDR3 DNA is TGCGCCAGCAGCCAAGACGGGACGGACAATTCACCCCTCCACTTT.

The sample holds a few counts of this clonotype. The CDR3 DNA sequence: TGTGCCAGCAGCTCCCAAGGGGGCGCCGATGGCTACACCTTC. Amino acids: CASSSQGGADGYTF. The genes are TRBV6-5 and TRBJ1-2; 7 bases map to TRBD1. Germline loops: CDR1 MNHEY, CDR2 SVGAGI. The trim removed 6 bases at V and 6 bases at J, leaving 10 bases unmatched. There are 14 residues in the CDR3.

This clonotype was seen only a few times. The chain is built from TRBV9 and TRBJ2-5, with unresolved D. The CDR3 contains 12 residues. The ends were cut back, 0 bases at V and 3 bases at J, with 3 bases in the middle. Germline V gene sequence: CDR1 SGDLS, CDR2 YYNGEE. CDR3 in DNA: TGTGCCAGCAGCGTAGGAGAAGAGACCCAGTACTTC. Translating it yields CASSVGEETQYF.

Regarding this clonotype: Being one base from a much bigger clone, this may be a read error. J is TRBJ2-7 and V is TRBV7-2; maybe TRBD2 (5 bases). The CDR3 loop spans 15 amino acids. Germline values: CDR1 SGHTA, CDR2 FQGNSA. V lost 1 base and J 1 base, leaving 11 bases between the germline ends. As DNA, the CDR3 is TGTGCCAGCAGCTTAGGGGAGAGCGTGTCCTACGAGCAGTACTTC. Translated, it gives CASSLGESVSYEQYF.

The gene calls are TRBV4-1 and TRBJ2-1; TRBD2 matches 9 bases. J gave up 4 bases and V 0 bases, and 1 base lay outside the gene matches. This CDR3 contains 15 residues. Germline CDR1 and CDR2: MGHRA and YSYEKL. CDR3 residues: CASSQELAGYNEQFF. The DNA of the CDR3 is TGCGCCAGCAGCCAAGAACTAGCGGGTTACAATGAGCAGTTCTTC.

The gene calls are TRBV7-3 and TRBJ2-1; no definite D call. CDR1 and CDR2 (germline): SGHTA, FQGTGA. Between the trimmed V and J ends, which lost 0 bases and 4 bases, there was a span of 4 bases. This CDR3 is built from 13 residues. The CDR3, as DNA: TGTGCCAGCAGCTTAACGGCTTACAATGAGCAGTTCTTC. Translating gives CASSLTAYNEQFF. The variable domain in full, with the rest retrieved from reference TRBV7-3 and TRBJ2-1, is GAGVSQTPSNKVTEKGKYVELRCDPISGHTALYWYRQSLGQGPEFLIYFQGTGAADDSGLPNDRFFAVRPEGSVSTLKIQRTERGDSAVYLCASSLTAYNEQFFGPGTRLTVL.

The chain recombines TRBV29-1 with TRBJ1-1, with 8 nucleotides matching TRBD1. This CDR3 has 14 amino acids. V lost 2 bases and J lost 5; bases outside the gene matches: 7. The germline gives CDR1 SQVTM, CDR2 ANQGSEA. CDR3 nucleotides: TGCAGCGTTGAAAGCCGGACAGGGCGAACTGAAGCTTTCTTT. Translation gives CSVESRTGRTEAFF.

V gene TRBV19 combines with J gene TRBJ1-4; D gene ambiguous. The CDR3 has 16 amino acids. The V end was cut by 3 bases, the J end by 5 bases, with 16 bases between. Germline loops: CDR1 LNHDA, CDR2 SQIVND (reference sequence). For the CDR3, the DNA is TGTGCCAGTAGTATCCGGGTTGGCCGGGCAAATGAAAAACTGTTTTTT. It yields the protein CASSIRVGRANEKLFF.

This clonotype came up a few times. This chain links TRBV29-1 with TRBJ1-1, with D tentatively TRBD1 (5 bases). V was trimmed by 6 bases and J by 6 bases, leaving 8 bases between them. The CDR3 sequence is 10 residues long. The germline gives CDR1 SQVTM, CDR2 ANQGSEA. CDR3 in DNA: TGCAGCGTGACAGACGCTGAAGCTTTCTTT. This encodes CSVTDAEAFF.

In its sample, this clonotype was seen many times. J is TRBJ1-1 and V is TRBV7-2, with 7 bases aligning to TRBD1. The J segment lost 5 bases and the V segment lost 8 bases, leaving 17 bases of the junction unmatched. CDR1 is SGHTA and CDR2 is FQGNSA in the germline V gene. The CDR3 contains 16 residues. The CDR3 DNA reads TGTGCCAGCCAAATCGCCACGACAGGGCGGGGTACTGAAGCTTTCTTT. This sequence encodes CASQIATTGRGTEAFF.

The V call is TRBV7-9, the J call TRBJ2-5, with 8 nucleotides matching TRBD1. The germline V gene has CDR1 SEHNR and CDR2 FQNEAQ (reference sequence). The CDR3 contains 17 residues. V lost 4 bases to trimming and J lost 6 bases; unmatched junction nucleotides: 16. CDR3 amino acids: CASSSSTSLTGAQTQYF. The CDR3 nucleotides are TGTGCCAGCAGCTCAAGTACCTCCTTGACAGGGGCGCAGACCCAGTACTTC.

This chain joins TRBV4-1 and TRBJ1-1; D is possibly TRBD1 (5 bases). CDR3 size: 15 residues. V shed 3 bases and J shed 2 bases, with 13 bases lying between them. From germline, CDR1 is MGHRA and CDR2 YSYEKL. CDR3 in DNA: TGCGCCAGCAGCCAGCCTGGGGACGGAAACACTGAAGCTTTCTTT. This codes for CASSQPGDGNTEAFF.

The chain couples TRBV13 to TRBJ1-2; 8 bases line up with TRBD1. Looked up from germline, CDR1 is PRHDT and CDR2 is FYEKMQ (reference sequence). V was pared by 5 bases and J by 8 bases, with 13 bases of the junction left unmatched. This CDR3 contains 15 residues. This CDR3 is CASSDRTGTDGGYTF. The CDR3 DNA sequence: TGTGCCAGCAGCGACCGGACAGGGACGGATGGAGGCTACACCTTC.

This clonotype was observed at least ten times. This chain joins TRBV7-2 and TRBJ2-3; 8 bases line up with TRBD2. There are 16 residues in the CDR3. The ends lost 4 bases at V and 4 bases at J; junction bases unmatched: 10. Germline values: CDR1 SGHTA, CDR2 FQGNSA. The CDR3 DNA reads as TGTGCCAGCAGCTCCGGACTAGCTCCCGGCTCAGATACGCAGTATTTT. Translation gives CASSSGLAPGSDTQYF.

Many counts were recorded for this clonotype. The CDR3 region is CSASKNEQYF. DNA of the CDR3: TGCAGTGCTAGTAAAAACGAGCAGTACTTC. V and J are TRBV20-1 and TRBJ2-7; no clear D gene. CDR1 is DFQATT and CDR2 is SNEGSKA in the germline V gene (reference sequence). This CDR3 has 10 amino acids. Trimming stripped 3 bases from V and 5 bases from J, with 5 bases between.